This TCR beta chain appears in the sequencing data of a study of control samples from healthy donors and cancer patients. CDR1 is MNHNY, CDR2 SVGAGI, per germline (reference sequence). The CDR3 is made up of 14 amino acids. Between the trimmed V and J ends, which lost 2 bases and 8 bases, there was a span of 15 bases. This table comes from immunoSEQ multiplex PCR, and its TCRdb copy is limited to in-frame clones, with some not included. The top ten hold around a quarter of the sample, which has tens of thousands of clones, 93% seen once. The TCR comes from a woman aged 45-59 years with head and neck cancer. The source material was PBMCs. This sequence joins TRBV6-6 and TRBJ1-2, with D possibly being TRBD1 (5 bases). DNA of the CDR3: TGTGCCAGCAGTTACGGGCAGGGAAGAGAAGGCTACACCTTC. Translated, it gives CASSYGQGREGYTF.